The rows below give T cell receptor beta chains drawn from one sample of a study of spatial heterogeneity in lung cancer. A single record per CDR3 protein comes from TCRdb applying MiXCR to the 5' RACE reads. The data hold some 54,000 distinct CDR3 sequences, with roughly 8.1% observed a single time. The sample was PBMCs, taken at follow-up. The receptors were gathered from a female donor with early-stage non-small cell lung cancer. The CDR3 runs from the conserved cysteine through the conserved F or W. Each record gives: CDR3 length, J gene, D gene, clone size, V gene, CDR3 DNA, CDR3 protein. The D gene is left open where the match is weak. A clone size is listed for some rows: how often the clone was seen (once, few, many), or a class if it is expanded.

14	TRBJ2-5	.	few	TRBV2	TGTGCCAGCAAATGGGGGGCAGCGCAAGAGACCCAGTACTTC	CASKWGAAQETQYF
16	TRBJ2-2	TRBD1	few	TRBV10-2	TGCGCCAGCACCCCGGACGGGACAGGGAACACCGGGGAGCTGTTTTTT	CASTPDGTGNTGELFF
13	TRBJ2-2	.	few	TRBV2	TGTGCCAGCAGCTTCGGGGGCACCGGGGAGCTGTTTTTT	CASSFGGTGELFF
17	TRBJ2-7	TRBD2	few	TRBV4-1	TGCGCCAGCAGCCAGAGGTACGGCCTAGCGGGGACCTACGAGCAGTACTTC	CASSQRYGLAGTYEQYF
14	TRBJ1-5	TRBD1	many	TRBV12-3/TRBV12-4	TGTGCCAGCAGTTTCGGACAGGGCCGACAGCCCCAGCATTTT	CASSFGQGRQPQHF
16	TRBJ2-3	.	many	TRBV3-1	TGTGCCAGCAGTACCCTAGGAGGGGGCCCCACAGATACGCAGTATTTT	CASSTLGGGPTDTQYF
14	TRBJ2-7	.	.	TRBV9	TGTGCCAGCAGCCCTCGGAGCAGCCCCTACGAGCAGTACTTC	CASSPRSSPYEQYF
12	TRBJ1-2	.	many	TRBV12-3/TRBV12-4	TGTGCCAGCAGTTTAAAGGTTTCTGGCTACACCTTC	CASSLKVSGYTF
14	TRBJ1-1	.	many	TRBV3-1	TGTGCCAGCAGCCAAGTGTACGGTAGCACTGAAGCTTTCTTT	CASSQVYGSTEAFF
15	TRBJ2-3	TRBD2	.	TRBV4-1	TGCGCCAGCAGTTACCAACTAGCGTCCCCAGATACGCAGTATTTT	CASSYQLASPDTQYF
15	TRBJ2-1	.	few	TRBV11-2	TGTGCCAGCAGACAGCCCGGGACCCGGCATAGTGAGCAGTTCTTC	CASRQPGTRHSEQFF
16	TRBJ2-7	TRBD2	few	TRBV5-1	TGCGCCAGCAGCCCGGGGACTAGCGACAGCTCCTACGAGCAGTACTTC	CASSPGTSDSSYEQYF
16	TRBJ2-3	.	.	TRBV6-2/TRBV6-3	TGTGCCAGCAGTTACGGAGATTGGAGGGACCAAGATACGCAGTATTTT	CASSYGDWRDQDTQYF
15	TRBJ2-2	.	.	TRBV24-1	TGTGCCACCAGTGATTCACGGGGTACCACCGGGGAGCTGTTTTTT	CATSDSRGTTGELFF
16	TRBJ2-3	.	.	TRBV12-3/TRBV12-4	TGTGCCAGCAGTCCCTGGTCGAGCAGCGGCACAGATACGCAGTATTTT	CASSPWSSSGTDTQYF
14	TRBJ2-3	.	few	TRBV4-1	TGCGCCAGCAGCCAAGGGTCCCATGGAGATACGCAGTATTTT	CASSQGSHGDTQYF
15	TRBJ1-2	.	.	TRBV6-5	TGTGCCAGCAGTTTAGGGGCGTTCAACCCCTATGGCTACACCTTC	CASSLGAFNPYGYTF
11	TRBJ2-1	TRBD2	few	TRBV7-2	TGTGCCAGCAGCTTTAGCGGGGAGGAGTTCTTC	CASSFSGEEFF
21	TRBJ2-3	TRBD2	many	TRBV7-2	TGTGCCAGCAGCTTAAGATTATATGGGACTAGCGGGGGCAAGAGCACAGATACGCAGTATTTT	CASSLRLYGTSGGKSTDTQYF
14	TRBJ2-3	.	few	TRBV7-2	TGTGCCAGCAGCCTGCAGCAGTTGCCCGATACGCAGTATTTT	CASSLQQLPDTQYF
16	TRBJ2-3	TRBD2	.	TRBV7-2	TGTGCCAGCAGCGGTAGCGGGGGGCCCTACACGGATACGCAGTATTTT	CASSGSGGPYTDTQYF
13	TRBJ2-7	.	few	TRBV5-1	TGCGCCAGCGCCTGGCAGCCAACCTACGAGCAGTACTTC	CASAWQPTYEQYF
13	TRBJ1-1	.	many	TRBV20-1	TGCAGTGCGCTTCCCGCAAAACTGACTGAAGCTTTCTTT	CSALPAKLTEAFF
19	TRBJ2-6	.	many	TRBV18	TGTGCCAGCTCACCTCGGACCCAAAGTCATGGCTCTGGGGCCAACGTCCTGACTTTC	CASSPRTQSHGSGANVLTF
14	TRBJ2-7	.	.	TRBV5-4	TGTGCCAGCAGCTTCCGCCGAGAGGAAAACGAGCAGTACTTC	CASSFRREENEQYF
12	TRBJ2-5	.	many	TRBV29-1	TGCAGCGTAGAGGACCCATCAAGGACCCAGTACTTC	CSVEDPSRTQYF
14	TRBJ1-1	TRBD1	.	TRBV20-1	TGCAGTGCTATAGGGGGACAGGGCAACACTGAAGCTTTCTTT	CSAIGGQGNTEAFF
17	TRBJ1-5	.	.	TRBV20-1	TGCAGTGCTAGAGATAACCGCCGACAGCGGAGCAATCAGCCCCAGCATTTT	CSARDNRRQRSNQPQHF
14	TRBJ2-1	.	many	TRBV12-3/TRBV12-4	TGTGCCAGCACCGAGACCGGACTGAGGGGTGAGCAGTTCTTC	CASTETGLRGEQFF
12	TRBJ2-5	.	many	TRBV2	TGTGCCAGCACGGTTATCCGGGGAGCCCAGTACTTC	CASTVIRGAQYF
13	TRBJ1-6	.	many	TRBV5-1	TGCGCCAGCAGCTTGGAGGGTAATTCACCCCTCCACTTT	CASSLEGNSPLHF
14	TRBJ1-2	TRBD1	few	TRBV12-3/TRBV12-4	TGTGCCAGCAGTTCGGGACAGGGGGCTGGTGGCTACACCTTC	CASSSGQGAGGYTF
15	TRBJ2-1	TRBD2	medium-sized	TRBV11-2	TGTGCCAGCCCTCCAAGCGGGGGGGCGCTGAATGAGCAGTTCTTC	CASPPSGGALNEQFF
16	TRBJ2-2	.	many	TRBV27	TGTGCCAGCAGTCCGGGGAACTTTCCTAACACCGGGGAGCTGTTTTTT	CASSPGNFPNTGELFF
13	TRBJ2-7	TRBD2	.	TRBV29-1	TGCAGCGCTCTAGCGGGACTCCTCTACGAGCAGTACTTC	CSALAGLLYEQYF
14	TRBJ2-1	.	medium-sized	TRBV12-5	TGTGCTAGTGGTTCCCCGGTGGAGGGAGATGAGCAGTTCTTC	CASGSPVEGDEQFF
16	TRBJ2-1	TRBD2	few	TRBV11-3	TGTGCCAGCAGCTCGACTAGCGGGGGCCTGTACAATGAGCAGTTCTTC	CASSSTSGGLYNEQFF
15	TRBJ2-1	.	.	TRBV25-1	TGTGCCAGCAACCCGGGTGGATACACACTCGGTGAGCAGTTCTTC	CASNPGGYTLGEQFF
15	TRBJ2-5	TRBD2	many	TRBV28	TGTGCCAGCAGCCCTCCGGGACTAGCTAAAGAGACCCAGTACTTC	CASSPPGLAKETQYF
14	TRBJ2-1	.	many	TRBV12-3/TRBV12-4	TGTGCCAGCAGTTTAGTCGGGGGCAACAATGAGCAGTTCTTC	CASSLVGGNNEQFF
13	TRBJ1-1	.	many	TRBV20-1	TGCAGTGCTAGAGTGGCAGGCCGGTTTGAAGCTTTCTTT	CSARVAGRFEAFF
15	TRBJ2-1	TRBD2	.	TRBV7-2	TGTGCCAGCAGCTTAAGCGGGGCAAGATACAATGAGCAGTTCTTC	CASSLSGARYNEQFF
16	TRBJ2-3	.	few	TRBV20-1	TGCAGTGCTAGAGATATAACAGGGAGAATCACAGATACGCAGTATTTT	CSARDITGRITDTQYF
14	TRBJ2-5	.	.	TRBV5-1	TGCGCCAGCAGCTTTCCGCTGGGACAAGAGACCCAGTACTTC	CASSFPLGQETQYF
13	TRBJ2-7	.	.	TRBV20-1	TGCAGTGCCCAGCTCCGGGCCCCCTACGAGCAGTACTTC	CSAQLRAPYEQYF
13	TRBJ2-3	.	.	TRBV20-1	TGCAGTATAAGGACAGGAGGGACAGATACGCAGTATTTT	CSIRTGGTDTQYF
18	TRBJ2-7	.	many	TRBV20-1	TGCAGTGCTAGAGTCCCCTCATCCTTAGCGGAGTACTCCTACGAGCAGTACTTC	CSARVPSSLAEYSYEQYF
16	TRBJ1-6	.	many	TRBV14	TGTGCCAGCAGCCAAAGGTACCCGATGATCGGTTCACCCCTCCACTTT	CASSQRYPMIGSPLHF
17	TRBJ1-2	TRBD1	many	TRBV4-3	TGCGCCAGCAGCCTCTTTGGACAGGCCCCCACTAACTATGGCTACACCTTC	CASSLFGQAPTNYGYTF
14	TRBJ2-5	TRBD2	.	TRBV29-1	TGCAGCGTTGAAGAGGCTAGCGGGGGAGAGACCCAGTACTTC	CSVEEASGGETQYF
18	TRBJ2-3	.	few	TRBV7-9	TGTGCCAGCAGCCCAGATGCTCGACGGCTGACTAGCACAGATACGCAGTATTTT	CASSPDARRLTSTDTQYF